This T cell receptor (beta chain) was sequenced for a study of blood T cell repertoires in COVID-19. Clones were read by immunoSEQ multiplex PCR, and TCRdb kept only the in-frame ones, dropping some. The sample has 100,000 to 110,000 clones; roughly nine tenths are singletons. This clone appeared once. The CDR3 is 13 amino acids. Germline CDR1 and CDR2: LGHDT and YNNKEL (reference sequence). Trimming cost V 3 bases and J 9 bases, with 14 bases left between them. The sequence was obtained from a man in his forties or fifties with active COVID-19. Sequenced input: peripheral blood. V is TRBV3-1 (or the pseudogene TRBV3-2) and J is TRBJ2-5, with TRBD2 as a possible D gene (5 bases). The CDR3, as DNA: TGTGCCAGCAGCCAGGGAGCGCCCGGTGCCCAGTACTTC. It is translated as CASSQGAPGAQYF.